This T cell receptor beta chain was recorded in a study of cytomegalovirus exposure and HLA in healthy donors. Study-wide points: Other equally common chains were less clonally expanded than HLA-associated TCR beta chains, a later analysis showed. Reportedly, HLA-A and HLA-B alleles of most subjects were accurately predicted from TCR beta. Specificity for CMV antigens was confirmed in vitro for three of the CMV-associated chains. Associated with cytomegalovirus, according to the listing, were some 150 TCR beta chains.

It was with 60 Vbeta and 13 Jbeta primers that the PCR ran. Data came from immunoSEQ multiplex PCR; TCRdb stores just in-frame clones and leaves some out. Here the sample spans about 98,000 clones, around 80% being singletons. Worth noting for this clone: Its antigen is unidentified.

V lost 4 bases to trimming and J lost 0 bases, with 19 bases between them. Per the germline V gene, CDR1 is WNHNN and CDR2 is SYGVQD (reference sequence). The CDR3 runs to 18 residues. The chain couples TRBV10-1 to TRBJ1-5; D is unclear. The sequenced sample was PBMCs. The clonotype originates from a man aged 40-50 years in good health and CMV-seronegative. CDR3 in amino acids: CASSVQLGIGNSNQPQHF. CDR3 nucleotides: TGCGCCAGCAGTGTACAGTTAGGAATAGGTAATAGCAATCAGCCCCAGCATTTT.